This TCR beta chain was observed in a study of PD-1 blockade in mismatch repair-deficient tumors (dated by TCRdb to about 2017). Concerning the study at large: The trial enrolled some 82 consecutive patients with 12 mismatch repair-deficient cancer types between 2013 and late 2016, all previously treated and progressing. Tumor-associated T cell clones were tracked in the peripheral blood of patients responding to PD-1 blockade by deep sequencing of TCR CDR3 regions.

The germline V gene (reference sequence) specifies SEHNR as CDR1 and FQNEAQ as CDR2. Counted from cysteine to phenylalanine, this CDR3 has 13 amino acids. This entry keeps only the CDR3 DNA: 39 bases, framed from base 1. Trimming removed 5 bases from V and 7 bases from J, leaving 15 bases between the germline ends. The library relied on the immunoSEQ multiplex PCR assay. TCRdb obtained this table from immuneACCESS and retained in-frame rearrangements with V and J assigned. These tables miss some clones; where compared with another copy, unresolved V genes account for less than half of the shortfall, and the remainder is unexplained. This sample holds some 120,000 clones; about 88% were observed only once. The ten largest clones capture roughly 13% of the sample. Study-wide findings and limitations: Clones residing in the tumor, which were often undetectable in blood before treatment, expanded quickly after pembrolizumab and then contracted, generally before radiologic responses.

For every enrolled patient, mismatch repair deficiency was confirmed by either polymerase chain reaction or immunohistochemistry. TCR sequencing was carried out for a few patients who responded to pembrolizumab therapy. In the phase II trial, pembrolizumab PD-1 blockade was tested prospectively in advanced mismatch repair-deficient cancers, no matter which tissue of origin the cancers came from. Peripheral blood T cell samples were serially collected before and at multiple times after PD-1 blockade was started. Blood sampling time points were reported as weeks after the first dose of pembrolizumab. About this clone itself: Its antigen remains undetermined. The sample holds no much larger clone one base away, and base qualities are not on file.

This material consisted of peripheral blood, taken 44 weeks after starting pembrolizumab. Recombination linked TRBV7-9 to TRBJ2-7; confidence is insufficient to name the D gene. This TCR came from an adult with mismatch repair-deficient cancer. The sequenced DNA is TGTGCCAGCAGCCTCGAGTCCGGAAGGGAGCAGTACTTC. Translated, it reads CASSLESGREQYF.